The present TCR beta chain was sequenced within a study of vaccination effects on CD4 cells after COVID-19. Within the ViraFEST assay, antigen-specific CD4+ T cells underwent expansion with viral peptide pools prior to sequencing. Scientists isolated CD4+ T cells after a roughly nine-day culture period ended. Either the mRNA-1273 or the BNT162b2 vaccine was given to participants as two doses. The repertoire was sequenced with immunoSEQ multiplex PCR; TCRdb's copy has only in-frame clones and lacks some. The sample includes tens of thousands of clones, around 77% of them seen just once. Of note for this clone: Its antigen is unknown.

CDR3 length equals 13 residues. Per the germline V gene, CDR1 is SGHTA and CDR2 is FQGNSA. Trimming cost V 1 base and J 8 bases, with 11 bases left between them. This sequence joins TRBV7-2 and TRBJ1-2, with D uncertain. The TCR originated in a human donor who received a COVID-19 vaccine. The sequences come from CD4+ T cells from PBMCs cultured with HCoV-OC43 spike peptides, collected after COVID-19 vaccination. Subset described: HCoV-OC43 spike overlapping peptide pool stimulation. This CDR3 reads CASSLVREEGYTF. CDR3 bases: TGTGCCAGCAGCTTAGTCCGGGAGGAGGGCTACACCTTC.